This T cell receptor (beta chain) originates from a study of blood T cell repertoires in COVID-19. Overall study: Symptom resolution, clearance, or two negative PCRs marked the recovered donors of Cohort 3.

This CDR3 is built from 17 residues. With 4 bases clipped from V and 2 bases from J, the junction kept 11 bases outside the gene matches. Germline CDR1 is SGHNT and CDR2 is YYREEE (reference sequence). The protocol was immunoSEQ multiplex PCR, while the TCRdb copy is restricted to in-frame clones and leaves out a portion. The sample lists 250,000 to 300,000 clones, more than 75% seen once, with approximately 2% in the top ten. V and J are TRBV5-4 and TRBJ2-1; 8 nucleotides align to TRBD1. This clonotype was obtained from a woman in her fifties or sixties in a cohort exposed to, infected with or recovered from COVID-19 (not recorded which). The sequenced sample consisted of PBMCs or T cells enriched from blood (not recorded which). The CDR3 sequence: CASSLVGTGLPYNEQFF. The CDR3 DNA is TGTGCCAGCAGCCTGGTGGGGACAGGACTTCCCTACAATGAGCAGTTCTTC. The entire variable domain, with the rest obtained from reference TRBV5-4 and TRBJ2-1, is as follows: ETGVTQSPTHLIKTRGQQVTLRCSSQSGHNTVSWYQQALGQGPQFIFQYYREEENGRGNFPPRFSGLQFPNYSSELNVNALELDDSALYLCASSLVGTGLPYNEQFFGPGTRLTVL.